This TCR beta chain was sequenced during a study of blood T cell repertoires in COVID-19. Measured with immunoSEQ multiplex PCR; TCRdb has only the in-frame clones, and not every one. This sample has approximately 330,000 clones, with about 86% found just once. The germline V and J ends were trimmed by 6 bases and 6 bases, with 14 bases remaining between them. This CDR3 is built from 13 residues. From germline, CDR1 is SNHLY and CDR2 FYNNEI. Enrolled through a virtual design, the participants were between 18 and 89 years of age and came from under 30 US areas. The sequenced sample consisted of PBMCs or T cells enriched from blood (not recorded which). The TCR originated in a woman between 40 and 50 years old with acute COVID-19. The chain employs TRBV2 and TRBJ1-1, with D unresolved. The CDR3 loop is CASRDDQVSEAFF. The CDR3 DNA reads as TGTGCCAGCAGAGACGACCAGGTCTCTGAAGCTTTCTTT.